This TCR beta chain was profiled in a study of cytomegalovirus exposure and HLA in healthy donors. V gave up 6 bases and J gave up 7 bases, with 13 bases separating them. Germline lookup yields CDR1 SNHLY and CDR2 FYNNEI. There are 13 residues in the CDR3. This clone was detected only a few times. Its specificity is unknown. Primers for the PCR totalled 60 Vbeta and 13 Jbeta. In the original workflow: Later reanalysis found 75 million to 95 million unique TCR beta chains, approximately 11 million of them shared. Assay used: immunoSEQ multiplex PCR; TCRdb lists only in-frame clones, some missing. V, J and clone size were drawn from that table, and D and trimming were deduced from the DNA. The top ten hold under 6.5% of the sample, which has 90,000 to 120,000 clones, roughly a tenth seen once. Findings and caveats of the study: It was reported that TCR beta sequences correctly inferred the HLA-A and HLA-B alleles for most subjects. Exclusion as indistinguishable affected some V segments, including TRBV6-2 and TRBV6-3. In an earlier analysis, productive rearrangement rates for most beta V segments clustered near 87% or 30%.

This TCR came from a middle-aged man in good health and CMV-seropositive. Sequenced material: PBMCs. The chain carries TRBV2 and TRBJ2-1; D remains unclear. The CDR3 DNA sequence: TGTGCCAGCAGGCCCCCTCGTAGAAATGAGCAGTTCTTC. The encoded protein is CASRPPRRNEQFF.